This record looks at one T cell receptor (beta chain) sequence and its context. Its antigen is not known. The sample is drawn from a study of cytomegalovirus exposure and HLA in healthy donors. The overall study: Genotyping showed 81% of almost 400 donors falling in the Caucasian-associated ancestry cluster.

Vbeta (60) and Jbeta (13) primers were used in the PCR. As handled by the study authors: Approximately 78 million unique TCR beta chains, 9.5 million to 11 million of them shared, were counted by a later analysis. Libraries were prepared by immunoSEQ multiplex PCR; TCRdb keeps only in-frame clonotypes and omits some of them. D and trimming were read from the DNA, whereas the V and J calls and clone size are those reported in that table. The repertoire holds 150,000 or so clones, with 75% as singletons. Findings and caveats of the study: Within a later analysis, the majority of CMV-associated TCR beta chains appeared HLA-restricted.

CDR3 size: 17 residues. Trimming left V 3 bases short and J 5 bases short, with 22 bases between. Material: PBMCs. The TCR originated in a man aged 18 to 29 in good health and CMV-seropositive. The V gene is TRBV23-1, the J gene TRBJ2-5; D gene ambiguous. TRBV23-1 is assigned to the ORF class and has an uncertain function. The CDR3 spells CASSHFDTFKDWETQYF. The CDR3 DNA sequence: TGCGCCAGCAGTCATTTCGACACTTTCAAGGATTGGGAGACCCAGTACTTC.